Below, one T cell receptor (beta chain) is given with its context. The antigen is not known. This record comes from a study of CD8+ T cells in alopecia areata. The study's findings and limits: Normal scalp showed lower clonality than lesional scalp, especially alopecia totalis/universalis.

Reverse transcribed after extraction, RNA yielded cDNA as the sequencing template. Clones were read by immunoSEQ multiplex PCR, and TCRdb kept only the in-frame ones, dropping some. The data contain 150,000 to 200,000 clones, approximately 56% of them singletons. This CDR3 region has 12 residues. Trimming took off 1 base at V and 6 bases at J, with 4 bases between the two ends. Germline V gives CDR1 LGHNA, CDR2 YNFKEQ. This receptor was obtained from a human donor with alopecia areata. The specimen was CD4+ T cells sorted from blood, collected at week 0. The rearrangement uses TRBV4-2 and TRBJ1-5, with D unclear. The CDR3 protein is CASSQGGQPQHF. CDR3 nucleotide sequence: TGTGCCAGCAGCCAAGGAGGTCAGCCCCAGCATTTT.